The 18 T cell receptor beta chains given below trace back to one sample, sequenced in a study of blood T cell repertoires in COVID-19 (TCRdb year 2020). Libraries were prepared through the immunoSEQ multiplex PCR assay. TCRdb holds this immuneACCESS table with in-frame rearrangements only. Some clones are missing; in checked studies, unresolved V genes explain under half, and the rest has no known cause. The sample data list approximately 350,000 clones, and around four fifths of these were observed just once. The ten largest clonotypes hold approximately 5% of the sample. Sample: PBMCs or T cells enriched from blood (not recorded which). The receptor source for this set is a woman aged 50 to 60 who had recovered from COVID-19.

This chain links TRBV7-9 with TRBJ2-1, with unresolved D. V was trimmed by 5 bases and J by 4 bases, leaving 9 bases between them. Per the germline V gene, CDR1 is SEHNR and CDR2 is FQNEAQ (reference sequence). The CDR3 consists of 13 residues. This CDR3 is CASSLFEYNEQFF. CDR3 sequence (DNA): TGTGCCAGCAGCCTATTTGAGTACAATGAGCAGTTCTTC.

Only a few counts were recorded for this clone. CDR3 sequence (DNA): TGTGCCAGCAGTCCACATTCGGGGGACAGGGGTGTCTCTGGGGCCAACGTCCTGACTTTC. It encodes CASSPHSGDRGVSGANVLTF. This chain uses TRBV6-2 or TRBV6-3 with TRBJ2-6, with 10 nucleotides matching TRBD1. CDR1 MNHEY and CDR2 SVGEGT come from the germline V gene. Unmatched junction bases numbered 13, after V lost 5 bases and J lost 0 bases. This CDR3 has 20 residues.

The J gene is TRBJ1-3, the V gene TRBV5-8, with TRBD1 as a possible D gene (6 bases). The V end lost 3 bases, the J end lost 7 bases, and 14 bases lay between the germline ends. This CDR3 comprises 14 residues. Germline-derived CDR1 and CDR2 are SGHTS and YDEGEE. The chain's CDR3 is CASSSTGGWNTIYF. The CDR3 DNA reads as TGTGCCAGCAGCTCAACGGGGGGCTGGAACACCATATATTTT.

This chain connects TRBV5-6 to TRBJ1-2; D is undetermined. The V end lost 6 bases, the J end lost 5 bases, and 20 bases lay between the germline ends. Germline values: CDR1 SGHDT, CDR2 YYEEEE. This CDR3 has 15 amino acids. Written as DNA, the CDR3 is TGTGCCAGCACGCCTGCTAAGCTTACGAGGTATGGCTACACCTTC. Its protein is CASTPAKLTRYGYTF.

V usage is TRBV19 and J usage is TRBJ1-1; no clear D gene. The CDR3 has 10 residues. Between the trimmed V and J ends, which lost 5 bases and 6 bases, there was a span of 4 bases. CDR1 and CDR2 from the germline V gene are LNHDA and SQIVND (reference sequence). CDR3 coding DNA: TGTGCCAGTAGTGCGTCTGAAGCTTTCTTT. This translates into CASSASEAFF. Combining the CDR3 with reference TRBV19 and TRBJ1-1 gives the whole variable domain DGGITQSPKYLFRKEGQNVTLSCEQNLNHDAMYWYRQDPGQGLRLIYYSQIVNDFQKGDIAEGYSVSREKKESFPLTVTSAQKNPTAFYLCASSASEAFFGQGTRLTVV.

The CDR3: CASSPSAGEGGYTF. CDR3 DNA sequence: TGTGCCAGCTCACCCTCAGCGGGGGAAGGTGGCTACACCTTC. The V call is TRBV18, the J call TRBJ1-2, with D maybe TRBD1 (5 bases). V shed 3 bases and J shed 7 bases, with 15 bases lying between them. CDR1 is KGHSH, CDR2 LQKENI, per germline. This CDR3 is built from 14 residues. The whole variable domain, remainder taken from reference TRBV18 and TRBJ1-2, is NAGVMQNPRHLVRRRGQEARLRCSPMKGHSHVYWYRQLPEEGLKFMVYLQKENIIDESGMPKERFSAEFPKEGPSILRIQQVVRGDSAAYFCASSPSAGEGGYTFGSGTRLTVV.

The chain is built from TRBV4-2 and TRBJ1-2; TRBD1 matches 8 bases. Trimming at V came to 2 bases and at J to 7 bases, leaving 6 bases not matched to a gene. Germline values: CDR1 LGHNA, CDR2 YNFKEQ. The CDR3 has 14 amino acids. CDR3 region: CASSQSQGASGYTF. CDR3 coding DNA: TGTGCCAGCAGCCAAAGTCAGGGGGCTAGTGGCTACACCTTC.

The gene calls are TRBV19 and TRBJ1-1, with TRBD1 as a possible D gene (5 bases). The CDR3 consists of 15 residues. Deletions cut 5 bases from V and 3 bases from J, with 16 bases between. Germline CDR1 reads LNHDA; CDR2 reads SQIVND (reference sequence). Here the CDR3 reads CASSPLGLGDTEAFF. The CDR3 region has the DNA TGTGCCAGTAGTCCCCTGGGACTTGGGGACACTGAAGCTTTCTTT.

The chain recombines TRBV10-3 with TRBJ1-2; TRBD1 aligns across 12 bases. CDR3 size: 17 residues. Germline V gene data show CDR1 as ENHRY and CDR2 as SYGVKD. V was pared by 7 bases and J by 3 bases, with 12 bases of the junction left unmatched. CDR3 coding DNA: TGTGCCATCAATCCCGGGACAGGGGGCTCCCCCTACTATGGCTACACCTTC. Encoded protein: CAINPGTGGSPYYGYTF.

This rearrangement joins TRBV5-4 to TRBJ2-7; D ambiguous. The germline V gene has CDR1 SGHNT and CDR2 YYREEE (reference sequence). The CDR3 extends over 13 amino acids. V was trimmed by 4 bases and J by 0 bases, leaving 8 bases between them. The CDR3, as DNA: TGTGCCAGCAGCCCGGGTTCCTCCTACGAGCAGTACTTC. It specifies CASSPGSSYEQYF.

The rearrangement links TRBV7-3 to TRBJ1-3, with TRBD1 identical over 7 bases. The germline V gene has CDR1 SGHTA and CDR2 FQGTGA. With 5 bases clipped from V and 0 bases from J, the junction kept 7 bases outside the gene matches. This CDR3 is 16 amino acids long. DNA for the CDR3: TGTGCCAGCAGCGCTACAGGGGCTCGCTCTGGAAACACCATATATTTT. Translation gives CASSATGARSGNTIYF.

The chain carries TRBV24-1 and TRBJ1-2; the match to TRBD1 covers 7 bases. This CDR3 has 15 residues. Losses at the gene ends were 3 bases for V and 1 base for J; bases not matched to a gene: 4. Germline CDR1 reads KGHDR; CDR2 reads SFDVKD. The chain's CDR3 is CATSDPGQVNYGYTF. For the CDR3, the DNA is TGTGCCACCAGTGATCCAGGACAGGTTAACTATGGCTACACCTTC.

The genes are TRBV4-1 and TRBJ2-7, with 8 positions matching TRBD2. J was trimmed by 4 bases and V by 3 bases; bases with no gene match: 5. CDR1 is MGHRA and CDR2 is YSYEKL in the germline V gene. The CDR3 is 14 residues long. CDR3 in DNA: TGCGCCAGCAGCCATTACGCGGGGGGTTACGAGCAGTACTTC. Translated: CASSHYAGGYEQYF.

CDR3 loop: CASSPGGVVRETQYF. For the CDR3, the DNA is TGTGCCAGCAGCCCGGGGGGGGTGGTTAGAGAGACCCAGTACTTC. The chain couples TRBV7-2 to TRBJ2-5; 8 bases fit TRBD2. V gave up 5 bases and J gave up 4 bases; unmatched junction bases: 9. The V gene's germline CDR1 is SGHTA and CDR2 FQGNSA. The CDR3 has 15 residues.

The rearrangement uses TRBV7-2 and TRBJ1-2, with D uncertain. Trimming removed 1 base from V and 1 base from J, with 4 bases in between. The CDR3 runs 13 residues. The V gene's germline CDR1 is SGHTA and CDR2 FQGNSA. The CDR3 DNA follows: TGTGCCAGCAGCTTAGACTATAACTATGGCTACACCTTC. Encoded protein: CASSLDYNYGYTF.

This rearrangement joins TRBV2 to TRBJ2-2; D uncertain. The ends were cut back, 2 bases at V and 6 bases at J, with 4 bases in the middle. The germline V gene has CDR1 SNHLY and CDR2 FYNNEI. The length of the CDR3 is 12 residues. The CDR3 nucleotides read TGTGCCAGCAGTGAACAGGCCGGGGAGCTGTTTTTT. Its translation: CASSEQAGELFF.

The chain has TRBV2 and TRBJ2-5; 8 bases are a match to TRBD2. CDR3 length: 14 residues. Germline V gives CDR1 SNHLY, CDR2 FYNNEI. V lost 6 bases and J lost 4; bases outside the gene matches: 7. CDR3 bases: TGTGCCAGCAGGGGAGGACTAGCAGTAGAGACCCAGTACTTC. Translated, it gives CASRGGLAVETQYF.

This clone showed up just once. This chain connects TRBV28 to TRBJ1-2; 8 bases agree with TRBD1. Losses at the gene ends were 5 bases for V and 8 bases for J; bases not matched to a gene: 10. From germline, CDR1 is MDHEN and CDR2 SYDVKM. The CDR3 totals 14 residues. CDR3 sequence (DNA): TGTGCCAGCAGTATTGGGGGACAGGTACTCGGCTACACCTTC. Protein sequence: CASSIGGQVLGYTF.